This entry features one T cell receptor (beta chain) sequence. Antigen: not known. Repertoires were generated with immunoSEQ multiplex PCR, while TCRdb's copy carries only in-frame clones and drops some. The top ten hold around 1.1% of the sample, which has some 2,000,000 clones, about 95% seen once. The data are from a study of shared clonotypes between healthy human individuals. Study background: CD8 memory received one plate per donor, CD8 naive two, CD4 memory three and CD4 naive three. Findings and caveats of the study: Although depth was large, rarefaction showed that sequencing of the sorted subsets was incomplete. Only blood samples were collected, and tissue repertoires likely differ.

Positively selected for CCR7, the CD45RO-negative cells used as naive CD8 cells excluded terminally differentiated effector memory CD45RA+ cells. The CDR3 runs to 15 residues. Germline-derived CDR1 and CDR2 are SGHAT and FQNNGV. The trim removed 4 bases at V and 12 bases at J, leaving 12 bases unmatched. The chain employs TRBV11-2 and TRBJ1-4, with 9 positions matching TRBD1. The TCR originated in a man between 18 and 29 years old in good health. Sequencing was carried out using naive CD8+ T cells sorted from blood. The CDR3 here is CASSSPGQGFGELFF. In DNA, the CDR3 is TGTGCCAGCAGCTCGCCGGGACAGGGTTTTGGAGAACTGTTTTTT.